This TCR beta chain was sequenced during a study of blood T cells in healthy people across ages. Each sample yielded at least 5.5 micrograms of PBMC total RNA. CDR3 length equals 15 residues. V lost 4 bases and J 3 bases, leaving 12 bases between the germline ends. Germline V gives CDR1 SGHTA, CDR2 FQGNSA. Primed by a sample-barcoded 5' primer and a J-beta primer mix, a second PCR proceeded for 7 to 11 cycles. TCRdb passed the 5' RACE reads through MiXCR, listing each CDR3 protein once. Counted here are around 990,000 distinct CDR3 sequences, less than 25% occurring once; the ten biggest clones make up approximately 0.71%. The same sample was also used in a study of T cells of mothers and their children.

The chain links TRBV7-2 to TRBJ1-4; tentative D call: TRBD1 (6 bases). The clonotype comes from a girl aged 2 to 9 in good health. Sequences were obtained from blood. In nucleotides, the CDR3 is TGTGCCAGCAGCTCACAGGGCTCGGCTAATGAAAAACTGTTTTTT. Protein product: CASSSQGSANEKLFF.